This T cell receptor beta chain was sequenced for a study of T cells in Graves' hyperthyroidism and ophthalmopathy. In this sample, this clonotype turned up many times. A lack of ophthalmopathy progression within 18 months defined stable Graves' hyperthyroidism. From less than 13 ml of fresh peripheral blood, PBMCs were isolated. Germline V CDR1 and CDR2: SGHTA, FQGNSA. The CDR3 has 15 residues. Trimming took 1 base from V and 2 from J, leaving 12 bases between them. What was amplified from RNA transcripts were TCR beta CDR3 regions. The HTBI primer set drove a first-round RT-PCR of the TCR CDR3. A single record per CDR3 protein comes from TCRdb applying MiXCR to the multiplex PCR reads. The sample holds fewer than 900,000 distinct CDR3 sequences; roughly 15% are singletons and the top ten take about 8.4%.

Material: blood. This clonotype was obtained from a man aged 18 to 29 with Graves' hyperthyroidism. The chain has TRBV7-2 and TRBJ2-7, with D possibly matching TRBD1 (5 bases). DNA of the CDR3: TGTGCCAGCAGCTTAGTTAGACAGTCCCCCTACGAGCAGTACTTC. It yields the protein CASSLVRQSPYEQYF.